The following is a TCR beta chain sequence with its context. Its specificity is not known. With a duration under 2 months, the hyperthyroidism was newly diagnosed in patients aged 18 to 65. The CDR3 covers 12 residues. Looked up from germline, CDR1 is SGHTA and CDR2 is FQGNSA. The V end lost 4 bases, the J end lost 4 bases, and 7 bases lay between the germline ends. These data are taken from a study of T cells in Graves' hyperthyroidism and ophthalmopathy. General study findings and limits: Blood also carried most thyroid clonotypes expanded above 0.001.

RNA transcripts gave rise to amplified TCR beta CDR3 regions. HTBI primers were the set used in a first-round RT-PCR of the TCR CDR3. From the multiplex PCR reads, TCRdb called clonotypes with MiXCR, one entry per CDR3 protein. Seen here are a few hundred thousand distinct CDR3 sequences, roughly 23% observed once, and the top ten hold around 50%. This TCR derives from a woman between 50 and 59 years old with Graves' hyperthyroidism. The specimen sequenced was blood. V and J are TRBV7-2 and TRBJ1-2, with unresolved D. DNA of the CDR3: TGTGCCAGCAGCTCTAACACCTATGGCTACACCTTC. Its translation is CASSSNTYGYTF.